This TCR beta chain was profiled in a study of T-cell reconstitution after alpha-beta-depleted transplantation in children. Study results and limitations: Several hundred expanded graft clones reportedly were the source of alpha-beta T cells about two months after transplant. T-cell counts and diversity were attributed mostly to newly produced T cells one year after transplant.

The CDR3 loop spans 15 amino acids. Germline CDR1 reads DFQATT; CDR2 reads SNEGSKA (reference sequence). V shed 0 bases, J shed 7 bases, and the junction held 6 bases outside the gene matches. This clonotype was seen repeatedly, ten times or more. What it binds is not known. Researchers prepared the TCRbeta library using unique molecular identifiers, the study reports. MiXCR, run by TCRdb on the PCR reads, gives a single entry per CDR3 protein. The data show around 450,000 distinct CDR3 sequences, over 9.5% seen once. The chain has TRBV20-1 and TRBJ2-1; TRBD2 matches at 10 bases. This TCR came from a child aged 2-15 years with inherited bone marrow failure, due to receive a stem cell transplant. Source: PBMCs, taken before TCRalphabeta/CD19-depleted stem cell transplant. The CDR3 bases are TGCAGTGCTAGAGATAAGACTAGCGGGCGGAATGAGCAGTTCTTC. Amino acids: CSARDKTSGRNEQFF.